This entry is about one TCR beta chain. The sample belongs to a study of blood T cell repertoires in COVID-19. Study-level background: T cells, B-cell-depleted T cells, or PBMCs supplied cDNA or gDNA.

Germline V gives CDR1 LNHDA, CDR2 SQIVND (reference sequence). The V end was cut by 4 bases, the J end by 3 bases, with 12 bases between. This CDR3 region has 14 residues. Measured with immunoSEQ multiplex PCR; TCRdb has only the in-frame clones, and not every one. The table includes roughly 120,000 clones, less than 85% detected once. This rearrangement joins TRBV19 to TRBJ1-1; D unresolved. The TCR sequence derives from a human donor in a cohort sampled during active COVID-19. The sequencing input was peripheral blood. The CDR3 loop is CASSNPSGYTEAFF. The CDR3 DNA sequence: TGTGCCAGTAGTAACCCATCGGGTTACACTGAAGCTTTCTTT.